The present entry profiles one T cell receptor beta chain with its context. The data stem from a study of T cell repertoires in cytomegalovirus infection. Trimming removed 5 bases from V and 1 base from J, with 8 bases in between. Germline CDR1 and CDR2: LNHDA and SQIVND (reference sequence). This CDR3 is built from 14 residues. TCRdb itself ran the reads through MiXCR, one entry per CDR3 protein. The sample includes 680,000 or so distinct CDR3 sequences, under 40% seen only once; the top ten take about 2.8%. This chain links TRBV19 with TRBJ1-4; D is ambiguous. The TCR sequence derives from a human donor in good health (CMV status not recorded). Some clones in this sample may be carry-over from other donors' samples. Material for sequencing was PBMCs. CDR3 region: CASSRRRTNEKLFF. As DNA, the CDR3 is TGTGCCAGTAGTCGGAGGAGAACTAATGAAAAACTGTTTTTT.